A selection of T cell receptor beta chains follows, all from one sample in a study of cytomegalovirus exposure and HLA in healthy donors. The method was immunoSEQ multiplex PCR; TCRdb's version includes in-frame clones alone and lacks a portion of them. Found here are roughly 190,000 clones, 70% to 90% of them singletons; the top ten hold roughly 1.8%. Material: PBMCs. The origin of the receptors is a woman aged 18-29 years in good health and CMV-seronegative. The CDR3 runs from the conserved cysteine through the conserved F or W. A D gene is named only where the DNA matches it firmly. A row's size may be missing; if present it is once, few, many or a size class.

clone_size j_call d_call v_call cdr3_aa cdr3_nt
NA TRBJ2-1 NA TRBV5-5 CASSPGLNEQFF TGTGCCAGCAGCCCGGGACTTAATGAGCAGTTCTTC
NA TRBJ2-4 TRBD2 TRBV28 CASSFPGLAARTGIQYF TGTGCCAGCAGTTTCCCCGGACTAGCGGCGAGGACAGGCATTCAGTACTTC
NA TRBJ2-7 TRBD1 TRBV18 CASSPPGTGGSSYEQYF TGTGCCAGCTCACCACCCGGGACAGGGGGGAGCTCCTACGAGCAGTACTTC
NA TRBJ2-7 NA TRBV9 CASSPGGEQYF TGTGCCAGCAGCCCTGGAGGCGAGCAGTACTTC
few TRBJ2-5 NA TRBV7-2 CASSLLSGQETQYF TGTGCCAGCAGCTTACTGTCGGGGCAAGAGACCCAGTACTTC
NA TRBJ1-2 NA TRBV25-1 CASSDHTPTGFSYGYTF TGTGCCAGCAGTGACCATACTCCGACAGGCTTCAGCTATGGCTACACCTTC
NA TRBJ2-7 TRBD1 TRBV18 CASSPPRGLYEQYF TGTGCCAGCTCACCACCCAGGGGGCTCTACGAGCAGTACTTC
once TRBJ2-5 TRBD2 TRBV13 CASSGRGGQETQYF TGTGCCAGCAGCGGGCGGGGGGGACAAGAGACCCAGTACTTC
NA TRBJ1-1 TRBD1 TRBV14 CASSQVGTGNTEAFF TGTGCCAGCAGCCAAGTCGGGACAGGGAACACTGAAGCTTTCTTT
NA TRBJ2-1 NA TRBV19 CASSMISGVGDEQFF TGTGCCAGTAGTATGATCTCGGGGGTAGGGGATGAGCAGTTCTTC
NA TRBJ2-2 TRBD1 TRBV28 CASDRAVTGELFF TGTGCCAGCGACAGGGCCGTCACCGGGGAGCTGTTTTTT
NA TRBJ2-3 NA TRBV5-1 CASSSSVLSDTQYF TGCGCCAGCAGTTCCAGCGTATTGTCAGATACGCAGTATTTT
NA TRBJ2-6 NA TRBV7-2 CASSLEVRFSGANVLTF TGTGCCAGCAGCTTAGAGGTCAGGTTCTCTGGGGCCAACGTCCTGACTTTC
once TRBJ1-2 TRBD1 TRBV7-9 CASTTGNYGYTF TGTGCCAGCACGACAGGGAACTATGGCTACACCTTC
NA TRBJ2-5 NA TRBV11-3 CASSWEIGYETQYF TGTGCCAGCAGCTGGGAGATAGGGTATGAGACCCAGTACTTC
NA TRBJ2-7 NA TRBV14 CASSQRRTEAYEQYF TGTGCCAGCAGCCAAAGACGGACGGAGGCCTACGAGCAGTACTTC
few TRBJ1-4 NA TRBV6-4 CASSGSGPNEKLFF TGTGCCAGCAGTGGAAGTGGGCCAAATGAAAAACTGTTTTTT
NA TRBJ1-2 NA TRBV5-1 CASSQDIPANYGYTF TGCGCCAGCAGTCAGGACATACCAGCTAACTATGGCTACACCTTC
NA TRBJ1-5 TRBD1 TRBV5-5 CASSFGTGRGWNQPQHF TGTGCCAGCAGCTTCGGGACAGGCCGGGGATGGAATCAGCCCCAGCATTTT
NA TRBJ2-3 TRBD2 TRBV19 CASRLAGHSTDTQYF TGTGCCAGTCGACTAGCGGGACATAGCACAGATACGCAGTATTTT
few TRBJ1-1 TRBD1 TRBV5-1 CASSFDRGLVAFF TGCGCCAGCAGCTTCGACAGGGGGCTAGTGGCTTTCTTT
NA TRBJ2-1 TRBD2 TRBV6-5 CASSNLAGRYNEQFF TGTGCCAGCAGTAACCTAGCGGGACGGTACAATGAACAGTTCTTC
NA TRBJ2-3 TRBD1 TRBV11-2 CASSFRVGGTVDTQYF TGTGCCAGCAGCTTTAGGGTAGGGGGCACGGTAGATACGCAGTATTTT
NA TRBJ2-1 TRBD2 TRBV5-1 CASSGGLGFYNEQFF TGCGCCAGCAGCGGCGGACTAGGTTTCTACAATGAGCAGTTCTTC
NA TRBJ1-2 TRBD1 TRBV5-4 CASSLGTGALIYGYTF TGTGCCAGCAGCTTAGGGACAGGGGCCCTGATATATGGCTACACCTTC
NA TRBJ2-5 TRBD1 TRBV19 CASSIVGTGGWKTQYF TGTGCCAGTAGTATAGTGGGGACAGGGGGCTGGAAGACCCAGTACTTC
NA TRBJ2-7 TRBD1 TRBV5-4 CASSPTPGTGGEQYF TGTGCCAGCAGCCCCACACCCGGGACAGGGGGCGAGCAGTACTTC
NA TRBJ1-2 TRBD1 TRBV4-3 CASSPRQGRGYTF TGCGCCAGCAGCCCCCGACAGGGACGTGGCTACACCTTC